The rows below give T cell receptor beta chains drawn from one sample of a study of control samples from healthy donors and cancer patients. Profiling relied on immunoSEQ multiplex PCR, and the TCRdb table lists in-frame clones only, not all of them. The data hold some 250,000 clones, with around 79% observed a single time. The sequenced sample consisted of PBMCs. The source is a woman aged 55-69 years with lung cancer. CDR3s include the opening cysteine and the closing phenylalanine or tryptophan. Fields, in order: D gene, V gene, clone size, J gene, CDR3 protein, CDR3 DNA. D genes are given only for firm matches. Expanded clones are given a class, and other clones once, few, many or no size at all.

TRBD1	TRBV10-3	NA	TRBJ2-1	CAIRDREGEQFF	TGTGCCATCCGAGACAGGGAAGGTGAGCAGTTCTTC
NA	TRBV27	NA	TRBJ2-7	CASSLEHSGEQYF	TGTGCCAGCAGTCTAGAGCACTCGGGGGAGCAGTACTTC
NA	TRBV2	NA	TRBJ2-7	CASRLDEQYF	TGTGCCAGCAGACTTGATGAGCAGTACTTC
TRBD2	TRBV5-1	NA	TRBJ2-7	CASSSFGSGGYEQYF	TGCGCCAGCAGCTCCTTTGGGAGCGGGGGGTACGAGCAGTACTTC
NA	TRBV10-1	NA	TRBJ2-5	CASSDRKQETQYF	TGCGCCAGCAGTGACCGGAAACAAGAGACCCAGTACTTC
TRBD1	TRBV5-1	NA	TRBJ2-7	CASTRQGDTYEQYF	TGCGCCAGCACCAGACAGGGGGACACCTACGAGCAGTACTTC
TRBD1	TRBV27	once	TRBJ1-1	CASSWYRGETEAFF	TGTGCCAGCAGTTGGTACAGGGGGGAAACTGAAGCTTTCTTT
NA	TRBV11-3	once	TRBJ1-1	CASSLGYKNTEAFF	TGTGCCAGCAGCTTAGGTTATAAGAACACTGAAGCTTTCTTT
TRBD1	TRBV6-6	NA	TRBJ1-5	CASSYRLTGDYQPQHF	TGTGCCAGCAGTTACCGGTTGACAGGGGATTATCAGCCCCAGCATTTT
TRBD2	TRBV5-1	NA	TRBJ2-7	CASSSYPTSGSKEQYF	TGCGCCAGCAGCTCCTACCCGACTAGCGGGAGTAAAGAGCAGTACTTC
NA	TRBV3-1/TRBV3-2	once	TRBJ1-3	CASRLGTSGNTIYF	TGTGCCAGCAGACTTGGGACCTCTGGAAACACCATATATTTT
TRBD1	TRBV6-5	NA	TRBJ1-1	CASSYSWGTEDEAFF	TGTGCCAGCAGTTACTCGTGGGGGACAGAAGATGAAGCTTTCTTT
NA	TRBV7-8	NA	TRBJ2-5	CASSSLHSETQYF	TGTGCCAGCAGCTCTCTCCATAGCGAGACCCAGTACTTC
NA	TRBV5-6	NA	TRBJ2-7	CASSLDRSYLAYEQYF	TGTGCCAGCAGCTTGGACAGGTCCTACTTAGCCTACGAGCAGTACTTC
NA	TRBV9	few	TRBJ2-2	CASSVGAGQNTGELFF	TGTGCCAGCAGCGTCGGTGCGGGCCAAAACACCGGGGAGCTGTTTTTT
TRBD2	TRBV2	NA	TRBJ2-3	CASRFGGGPTDTQYF	TGTGCCAGCAGGTTCGGCGGGGGGCCCACAGATACGCAGTATTTT
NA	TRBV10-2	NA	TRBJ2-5	CATARGGFWEATQYF	TGCGCCACTGCGCGAGGCGGGTTCTGGGAGGCGACCCAGTACTTC
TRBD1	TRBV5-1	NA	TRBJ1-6	CASSLGTGEGSPLHF	TGCGCCAGCAGCTTGGGGACAGGGGAAGGATCACCCCTCCACTTT
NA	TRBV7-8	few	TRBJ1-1	CASSFPPQGRNTEAFF	TGTGCCAGCAGCTTCCCCCCCCAAGGGAGGAACACTGAAGCTTTCTTT
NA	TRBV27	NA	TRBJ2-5	CASSFVSGAQETQYF	TGTGCCAGCAGTTTTGTTAGCGGAGCTCAAGAGACCCAGTACTTC
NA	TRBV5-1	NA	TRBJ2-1	CASSSTPDNEQFF	TGCGCCAGCAGTTCGACCCCTGACAATGAGCAGTTCTTC
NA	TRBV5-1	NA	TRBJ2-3	CASSLAIRTSGTDTQYF	TGCGCCAGCAGCTTGGCCATCCGGACGTCTGGGACAGATACGCAGTATTTT
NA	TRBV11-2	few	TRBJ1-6	CASSLAGSYNSPLHF	TGTGCCAGCAGCTTAGCGGGCTCCTATAATTCACCCCTCCACTTT
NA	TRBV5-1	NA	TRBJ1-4	CASRASNEKLFF	TGCGCCAGCCGGGCCTCTAATGAAAAACTGTTTTTT
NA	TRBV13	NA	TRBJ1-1	CASSLGRRKNTEAFF	TGTGCCAGCAGCTTAGGCCGGAGAAAGAACACTGAAGCTTTCTTT
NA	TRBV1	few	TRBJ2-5	CTSSQPWGHEQETQYF	TGCACCAGCAGCCAACCTTGGGGCCACGAACAAGAGACCCAGTACTTC
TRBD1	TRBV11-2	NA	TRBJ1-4	CASSLSSGTGSEKLFF	TGTGCCAGCAGCTTATCCTCCGGGACAGGGTCTGAAAAACTGTTTTTT
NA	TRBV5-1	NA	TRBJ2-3	CASIEGSTDTQYF	TGCGCCAGCATCGAGGGGAGCACAGATACGCAGTATTTT
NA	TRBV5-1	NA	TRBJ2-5	CASSPGDTPRGETQYF	TGCGCCAGCAGCCCCGGGGACACCCCCCGCGGAGAGACCCAGTACTTC
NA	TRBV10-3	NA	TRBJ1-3	CAISAQEAGNTIYF	TGTGCCATCAGTGCCCAGGAGGCTGGAAACACCATATATTTT
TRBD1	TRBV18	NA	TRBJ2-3	CASSPDREPVDTQYF	TGTGCCAGCTCACCGGACAGGGAGCCGGTAGATACGCAGTATTTT
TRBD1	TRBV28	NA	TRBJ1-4	CASSVLSSGTGEKLFF	TGTGCCAGCAGTGTGCTATCTTCCGGGACAGGGGAAAAACTGTTTTTT
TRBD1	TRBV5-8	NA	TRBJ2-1	CASSQDRASNNEQFF	TGTGCCAGCAGCCAAGACAGGGCAAGCAACAATGAGCAGTTCTTC
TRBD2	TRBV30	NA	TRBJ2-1	CARDTGTSSIEQFF	TGTGCCAGAGACACCGGGACTAGTTCGATTGAGCAGTTCTTC
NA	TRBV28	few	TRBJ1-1	CATIPGGGVNTEAFF	TGTGCCACCATACCGGGCGGGGGTGTGAACACTGAAGCTTTCTTT
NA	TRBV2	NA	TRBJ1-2	CASSVDGNYGYTF	TGTGCCAGCAGCGTCGACGGTAACTATGGCTACACCTTC
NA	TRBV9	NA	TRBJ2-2	CASSAVGAGTGELFF	TGTGCCAGCAGCGCCGTAGGGGCGGGCACCGGGGAGCTGTTTTTT
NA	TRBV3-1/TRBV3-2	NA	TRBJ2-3	CASSRRETDTQYF	TGTGCCAGCAGCCGGCGGGAAACAGATACGCAGTATTTT
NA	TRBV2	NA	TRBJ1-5	CASSPYMGQPQHF	TGTGCCAGCAGTCCGTACATGGGTCAGCCCCAGCATTTT
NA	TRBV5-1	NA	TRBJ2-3	CASSLEATDTQYF	TGCGCCAGCAGCTTGGAAGCAACAGATACGCAGTATTTT
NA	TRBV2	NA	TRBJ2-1	CAGTGHSGNEQFF	TGTGCCGGAACGGGTCATTCTGGCAATGAGCAGTTCTTC
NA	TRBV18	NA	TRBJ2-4	CASSPGEAKNIQYF	TGTGCCAGCTCACCGGGGGAAGCCAAAAACATTCAGTACTTC